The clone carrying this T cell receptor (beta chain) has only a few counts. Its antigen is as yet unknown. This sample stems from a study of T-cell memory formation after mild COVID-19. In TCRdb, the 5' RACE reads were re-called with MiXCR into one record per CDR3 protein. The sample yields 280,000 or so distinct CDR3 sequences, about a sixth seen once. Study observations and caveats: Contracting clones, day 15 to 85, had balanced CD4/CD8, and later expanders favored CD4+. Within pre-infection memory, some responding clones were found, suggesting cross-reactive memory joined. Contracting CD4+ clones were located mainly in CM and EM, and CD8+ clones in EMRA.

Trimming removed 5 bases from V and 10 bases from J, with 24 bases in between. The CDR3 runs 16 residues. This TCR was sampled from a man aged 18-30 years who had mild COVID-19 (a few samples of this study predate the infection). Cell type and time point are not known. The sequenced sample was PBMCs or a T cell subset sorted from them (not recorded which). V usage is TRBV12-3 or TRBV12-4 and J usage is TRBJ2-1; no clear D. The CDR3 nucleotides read TGTGCCAGCAGTCGAGGACCCTCGGCCCCCACGAAGGAGCAGTTCTTC. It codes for CASSRGPSAPTKEQFF.